The TCR beta chain described here comes from a study of blood T cell repertoires in COVID-19. Authors' processing steps: Reference gene primer amplification gave nucleated cell count estimates. Here immunoSEQ multiplex PCR was the method, and the copy in TCRdb shows in-frame clones only, minus some. Clone size and the V and J calls come from that table; the DNA yielded D and trimming. The sample contains 60,000 to 75,000 clones, roughly 80% of which appear only once. The CDR3 has 13 residues. From germline, CDR1 is KGHSH and CDR2 LQKENI. V was trimmed by 3 bases and J by 5 bases, leaving 9 bases between them.

The source material was peripheral blood. This TCR came from an elderly woman with acute or convalescent COVID-19. The J gene is TRBJ2-3, the V gene TRBV18, with D unclear. This chain's CDR3 is CASSPGAGDTQYF. The CDR3 bases are TGTGCCAGCTCACCGGGCGCAGGAGATACGCAGTATTTT.